The clone carrying this T cell receptor (beta chain) has more than one count but fewer than ten. Its antigen is unknown. These data come from a study of beta chain features in type 1 diabetes. For the study at large: All samples yielded some 100,000,000 examined sorted cells. Broader study findings: A potential PCR bias toward shorter templates would be equal in patient and control samples. Researchers reported that naive, central memory and Treg TCRB repertoires appeared more similar in patients than in healthy donors.

Trimming left V 5 bases short and J 1 base short, with 8 bases between. This CDR3 has 13 amino acids. From germline, CDR1 is SEHNR and CDR2 FQNEAQ (reference sequence). The authors reverse transcribed all of the isolated RNA, so sequencing captured expressed TCRB transcripts. For naive, central memory and regulatory T cell samples, reads averaged about 3.5 million. Repertoires were generated with immunoSEQ multiplex PCR, while TCRdb's copy carries only in-frame clones and drops some. The sample consists of nearly 350,000 clones, 7% to 9% of them appearing once. The genes are TRBV7-9 and TRBJ1-1; D ambiguous. The receptor was isolated from a woman between 18 and 29 years old in good health. What was sequenced was central memory CD4+ T cells from blood. For the CDR3, the DNA is TGTGCCAGCAGCCAACAGTCGAACACTGAAGCTTTCTTT. Residues: CASSQQSNTEAFF. Full variable domain (missing parts from reference TRBV7-9 and TRBJ1-1): DTGVSQNPRHKITKRGQNVTFRCDPISEHNRLYWYRQTLGQGPEFLTYFQNEAQLEKSRLLSDRFSAERPKGSFSTLEIQRTEQGDSAMYLCASSQQSNTEAFFGQGTRLTVV.